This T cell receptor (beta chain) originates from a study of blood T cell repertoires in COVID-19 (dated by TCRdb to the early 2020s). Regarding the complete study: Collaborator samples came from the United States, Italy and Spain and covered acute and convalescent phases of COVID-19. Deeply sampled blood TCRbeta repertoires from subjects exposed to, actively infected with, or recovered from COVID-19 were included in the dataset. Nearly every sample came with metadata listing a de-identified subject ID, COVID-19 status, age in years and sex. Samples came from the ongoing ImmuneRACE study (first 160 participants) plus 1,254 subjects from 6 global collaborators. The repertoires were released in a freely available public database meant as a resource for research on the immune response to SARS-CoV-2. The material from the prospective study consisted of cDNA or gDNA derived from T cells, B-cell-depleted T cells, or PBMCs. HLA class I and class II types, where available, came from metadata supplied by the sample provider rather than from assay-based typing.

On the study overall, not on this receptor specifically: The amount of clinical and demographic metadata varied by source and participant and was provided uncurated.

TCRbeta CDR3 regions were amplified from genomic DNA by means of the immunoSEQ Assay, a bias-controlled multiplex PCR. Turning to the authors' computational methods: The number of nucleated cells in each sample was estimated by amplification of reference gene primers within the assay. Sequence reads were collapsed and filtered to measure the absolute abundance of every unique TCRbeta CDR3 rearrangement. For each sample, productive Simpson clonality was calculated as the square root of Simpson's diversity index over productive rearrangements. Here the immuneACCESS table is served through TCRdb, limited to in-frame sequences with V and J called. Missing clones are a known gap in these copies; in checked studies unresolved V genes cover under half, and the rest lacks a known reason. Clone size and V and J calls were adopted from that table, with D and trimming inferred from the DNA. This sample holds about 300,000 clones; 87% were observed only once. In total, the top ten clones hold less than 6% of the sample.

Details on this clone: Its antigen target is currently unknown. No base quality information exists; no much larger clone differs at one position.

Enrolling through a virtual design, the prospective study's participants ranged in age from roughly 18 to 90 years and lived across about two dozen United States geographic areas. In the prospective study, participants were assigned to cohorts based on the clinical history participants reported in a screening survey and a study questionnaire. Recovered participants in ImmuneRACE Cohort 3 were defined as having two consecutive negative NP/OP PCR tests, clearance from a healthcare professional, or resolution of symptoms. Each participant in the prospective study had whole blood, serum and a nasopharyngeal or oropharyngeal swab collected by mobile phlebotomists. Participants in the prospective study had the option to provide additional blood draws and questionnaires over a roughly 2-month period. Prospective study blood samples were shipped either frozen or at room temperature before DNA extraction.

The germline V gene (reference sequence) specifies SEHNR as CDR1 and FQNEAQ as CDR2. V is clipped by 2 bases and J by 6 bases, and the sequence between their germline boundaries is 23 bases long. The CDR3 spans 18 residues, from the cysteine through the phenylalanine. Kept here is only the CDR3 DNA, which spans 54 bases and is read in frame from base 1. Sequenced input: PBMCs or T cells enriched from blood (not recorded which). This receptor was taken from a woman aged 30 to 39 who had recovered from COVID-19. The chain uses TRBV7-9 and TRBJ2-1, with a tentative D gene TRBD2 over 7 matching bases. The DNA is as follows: TGTGCCAGCAGCTTAAGGTCTCGGACTAGAGAGGGGGGCAATGAGCAGTTCTTC. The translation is CASSLRSRTREGGNEQFF.